One T cell receptor beta chain is described in this entry. This entry comes from a study of blood T cell repertoires in COVID-19. Germline CDR1 is MNHEY and CDR2 is SVGAGI. This CDR3 region has 14 residues. Between the trimmed V and J ends, which lost 2 bases and 4 bases, there was a span of 11 bases. TCRdb's copy holds only in-frame clones and misses some; the assay was immunoSEQ multiplex PCR. Of about 240,000 clones in the sample, around four fifths are singletons; the top ten hold 1.9%. The TCR originated in a man aged 25 to 40 who had recovered from COVID-19. The chain combines TRBV6-5 with TRBJ1-1, with D possibly TRBD1 on 6 matching bases. Sequencing used peripheral blood. The CDR3 protein is CASSYNRETTEAFF. The DNA for the CDR3 is TGTGCCAGCAGTTACAACAGGGAGACCACTGAAGCTTTCTTT.